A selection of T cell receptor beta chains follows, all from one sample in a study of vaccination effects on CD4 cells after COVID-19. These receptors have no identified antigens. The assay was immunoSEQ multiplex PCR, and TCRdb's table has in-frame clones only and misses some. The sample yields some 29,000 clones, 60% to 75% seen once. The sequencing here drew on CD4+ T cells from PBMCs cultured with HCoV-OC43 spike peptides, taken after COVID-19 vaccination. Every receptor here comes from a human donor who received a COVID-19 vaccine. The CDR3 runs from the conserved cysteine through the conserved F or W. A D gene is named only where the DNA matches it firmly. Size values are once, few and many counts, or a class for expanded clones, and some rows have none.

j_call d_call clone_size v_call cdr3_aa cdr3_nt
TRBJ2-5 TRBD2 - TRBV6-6 CASSRAGAGKETQYF TGTGCCAGCAGCCGAGCGGGAGCCGGTAAAGAGACCCAGTACTTC
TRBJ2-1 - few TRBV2 CASSDSYNEQFF TGTGCCAGCAGTGATTCCTACAATGAGCAGTTCTTC
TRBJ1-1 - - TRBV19 CASSTDLAGGVAFF TGTGCCAGTAGTACGGACCTTGCTGGGGGTGTAGCTTTCTTT
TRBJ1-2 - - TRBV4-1 CASSQPGVPLYGYTF TGCGCCAGCAGCCAGCCGGGAGTTCCTCTCTATGGCTACACCTTC
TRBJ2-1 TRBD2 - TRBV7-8 CASSPSGRSSYNEQFF TGTGCCAGCAGCCCTAGCGGGAGGAGCTCCTACAATGAGCAGTTCTTC
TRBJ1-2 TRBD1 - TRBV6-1 CASSDPAGGDYGYTF TGTGCCAGCAGTGATCCGGCAGGGGGCGACTATGGCTACACCTTC
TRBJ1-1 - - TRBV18 CASSPPITGEAFF TGTGCCAGCTCACCACCCATTACAGGGGAAGCTTTCTTT
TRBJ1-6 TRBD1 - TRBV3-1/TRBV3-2 CASSRQGSNSPLHF TGTGCCAGCAGCCGACAGGGGTCCAATTCACCCCTCCACTTT
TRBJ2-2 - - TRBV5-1 CASSLVGARSGGELFF TGCGCCAGCAGCTTGGTGGGGGCGCGGTCAGGCGGGGAGCTGTTTTTT
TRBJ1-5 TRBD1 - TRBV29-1 CSVRPHRGGNQPQHF TGCAGCGTGCGCCCTCACAGGGGCGGCAATCAGCCCCAGCATTTT
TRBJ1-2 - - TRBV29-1 CSGGGNRRFNYGYTF TGCAGCGGGGGGGGGAACCGAAGATTTAACTATGGCTACACCTTC
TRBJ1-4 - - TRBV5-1 CASSLGRGENEKLFF TGCGCCAGCAGCTTAGGTAGGGGGGAGAATGAAAAACTGTTTTTT
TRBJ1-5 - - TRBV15 CATSRDKGLNQPQHF TGTGCCACCAGCAGAGATAAGGGCTTGAATCAGCCCCAGCATTTT
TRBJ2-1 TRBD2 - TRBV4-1 CASSVTSGTYNEQFF TGCGCCAGCAGCGTTACTAGCGGGACCTACAATGAGCAGTTCTTC
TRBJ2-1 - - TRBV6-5 CASQQGRNEQFF TGTGCCAGCCAGCAGGGCCGGAATGAGCAGTTCTTC
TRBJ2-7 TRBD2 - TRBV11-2 CASDAGTSGSHEQYF TGTGCCAGCGATGCCGGGACTAGCGGGTCCCACGAGCAGTACTTC
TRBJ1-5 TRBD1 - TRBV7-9 CASSLVGTGKQPQHF TGTGCCAGCAGCTTAGTCGGGACAGGGAAACAGCCCCAGCATTTT
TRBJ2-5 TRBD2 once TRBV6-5 CASKGLAGATQYF TGTGCCAGCAAAGGACTAGCGGGAGCCACCCAGTACTTC
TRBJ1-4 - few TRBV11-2 CASSLITGKLFF TGTGCCAGCAGCTTAATAACGGGAAAACTGTTTTTT
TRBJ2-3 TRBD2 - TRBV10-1 CASSEMAGGLKSDTQYF TGCGCCAGCAGTGAGATGGCGGGAGGGCTTAAATCAGATACGCAGTATTTT
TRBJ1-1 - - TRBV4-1 CASSQDRSAGGTAFF TGCGCCAGCAGCCAAGATCGGTCGGCGGGGGGGACGGCTTTCTTT
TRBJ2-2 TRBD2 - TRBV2 CASSGVGSGRTGELFF TGTGCCAGCAGTGGGGTCGGTAGCGGGAGGACCGGGGAGCTGTTTTTT
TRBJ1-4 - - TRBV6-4 CASSEPDSNEKLFF TGTGCCAGCAGTGAGCCCGACAGTAATGAAAAACTGTTTTTT
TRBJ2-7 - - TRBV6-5 CASREVPNYSYEQYF TGTGCCAGCAGGGAGGTCCCAAATTACTCCTACGAGCAGTACTTC
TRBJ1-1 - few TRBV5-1 CASSLDRVTNTEAFF TGCGCCAGCAGCTTGGACAGGGTAACGAACACTGAAGCTTTCTTT
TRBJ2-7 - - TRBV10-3 CATYHSGYEQYF TGTGCCACCTACCATTCTGGATACGAGCAGTACTTC
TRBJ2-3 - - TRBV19 CASMPRGPTDTQYF TGTGCCAGTATGCCGCGGGGCCCCACAGATACGCAGTATTTT
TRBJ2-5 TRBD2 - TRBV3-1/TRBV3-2 CASSPQAGPSPGETQYF TGTGCCAGCAGCCCTCAAGCGGGGCCATCACCGGGGGAGACCCAGTACTTC
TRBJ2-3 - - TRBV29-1 CSVAQGTSTDTQYF TGCAGCGTTGCCCAAGGAACTAGCACAGATACGCAGTATTTT
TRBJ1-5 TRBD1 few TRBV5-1 CASSLGQGLNQPQHF TGCGCCAGCAGCTTGGGACAGGGGTTGAATCAGCCCCAGCATTTT
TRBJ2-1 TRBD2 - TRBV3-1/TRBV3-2 CASSQSETSGNEQFF TGTGCCAGCAGCCAATCGGAGACTAGCGGCAATGAGCAGTTCTTC
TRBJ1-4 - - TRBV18 CASSPGPEKGGLFF TGTGCCAGCTCACCAGGTCCGGAGAAAGGGGGACTGTTTTTT